This T cell receptor beta chain was captured by sequencing in a study of identical twins. Using its own MiXCR run on the 5' RACE reads, TCRdb lists one record per CDR3 protein. In the table there are approximately 220,000 distinct CDR3 sequences, around 6.9% of which are singletons. In this sample, this clonotype turned up many times. Germline-derived CDR1 and CDR2 are MGHRA and YSYEKL. V gave up 4 bases and J gave up 2 bases, with 13 bases separating them. This CDR3 contains 15 residues. This sample also belongs to another study, concerning yellow fever vaccine responses in identical twins.

The rearrangement joins TRBV4-1 to TRBJ2-3; D not certain. The source of this sequence is a woman aged 18-35 years in good health. The material sequenced was memory (CD45RO+) T cells sorted from blood. The CDR3 nucleotides read TGCGCCAGCAGCCCCACCTCGAGACCCACAGATACGCAGTATTTT. Translated, it gives CASSPTSRPTDTQYF.